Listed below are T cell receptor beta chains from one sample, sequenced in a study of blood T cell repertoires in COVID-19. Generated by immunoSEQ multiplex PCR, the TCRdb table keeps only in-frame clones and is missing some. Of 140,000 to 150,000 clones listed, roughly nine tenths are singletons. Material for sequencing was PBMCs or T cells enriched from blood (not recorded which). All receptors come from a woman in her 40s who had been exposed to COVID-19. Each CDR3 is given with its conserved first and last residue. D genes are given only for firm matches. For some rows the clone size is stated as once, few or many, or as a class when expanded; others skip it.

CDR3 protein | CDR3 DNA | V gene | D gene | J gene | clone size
CASSLRASGSFTDTQYF | TGCGCCAGCAGCTTGAGGGCTAGCGGGAGTTTCACAGATACGCAGTATTTT | TRBV5-1 | TRBD2 | TRBJ2-3 | -
CASSGGGPEAFF | TGTGCCAGCAGTGGCGGGGGCCCTGAAGCTTTCTTT | TRBV6-2/TRBV6-3 | - | TRBJ1-1 | once
CASSFSGVGGYTF | TGTGCCAGCAGTTTCTCCGGGGTCGGTGGCTACACCTTC | TRBV27 | - | TRBJ1-2 | -
CASYTGGARGNTIYF | TGTGCCAGCTACACCGGTGGGGCGCGAGGAAACACCATATATTTT | TRBV7-9 | - | TRBJ1-3 | -
CASSQDRYRDSGNTIYF | TGCGCCAGCAGCCAAGATCGGTACAGGGACTCTGGAAACACCATATATTTT | TRBV4-1 | - | TRBJ1-3 | -
CAISYRKNTGELFF | TGTGCCATCAGTTACAGGAAGAACACCGGGGAGCTGTTTTTT | TRBV10-3 | - | TRBJ2-2 | -
CASSGWRNTEAFF | TGTGCCAGCAGTGGATGGAGAAACACTGAAGCTTTCTTT | TRBV6-1 | - | TRBJ1-1 | -
CASSLVGQGTDTQYF | TGCGCCAGCAGCTTGGTAGGACAGGGGACAGATACGCAGTATTTT | TRBV5-1 | TRBD1 | TRBJ2-3 | -
CASSQVAPGDYEAFF | TGCGCCAGCAGCCAAGTCGCTCCGGGGGATTATGAAGCTTTCTTT | TRBV4-1 | - | TRBJ1-1 | -
CASSPIRQGNTEAFF | TGTGCCAGCTCACCAATTAGACAGGGGAACACTGAAGCTTTCTTT | TRBV18 | TRBD1 | TRBJ1-1 | once
CARTQPGLAGNNEQYF | TGTGCCAGGACCCAGCCGGGACTAGCGGGAAACAACGAGCAGTACTTC | TRBV27 | TRBD2 | TRBJ2-7 | -
CASSKYRRSGPPKNIQYF | TGTGCCAGCAGCAAATACCGTAGATCTGGGCCGCCCAAAAACATTCAGTACTTC | TRBV21-1 | - | TRBJ2-4 | -
CASSLRETYGYTF | TGTGCCAGCAGCTTAAGGGAGACCTATGGCTACACCTTC | TRBV7-9 | - | TRBJ1-2 | -
CASSGQANSPLHF | TGCGCCAGCTCGGGACAGGCCAATTCACCCCTCCACTTT | TRBV10-2 | TRBD1 | TRBJ1-6 | -
CASSFWESHTEAFF | TGTGCCAGCAGCTTCTGGGAGAGCCATACTGAAGCTTTCTTT | TRBV5-5 | - | TRBJ1-1 | once
CASSPSGSTGELFF | TGTGCCAGCAGCCCCAGCGGAAGTACCGGGGAGCTGTTTTTT | TRBV7-8 | - | TRBJ2-2 | once
CASSPYEGQGDSGAFF | TGTGCCAGCAGCCCTTATGAGGGACAGGGGGATTCGGGGGCTTTCTTT | TRBV7-9 | TRBD1 | TRBJ1-1 | -
CASSTGTGYEAFF | TGTGCCAGTAGTACCGGGACAGGCTATGAAGCTTTCTTT | TRBV19 | TRBD1 | TRBJ1-1 | -
CASSHRGRESPLHF | TGTGCCAGCAGCCATAGGGGACGGGAGTCACCCCTCCACTTT | TRBV3-1/TRBV3-2 | - | TRBJ1-6 | -
CASSPPSRTLNSPLHF | TGTGCCAGCTCACCACCGTCGAGAACCTTAAATTCACCCCTCCACTTT | TRBV18 | - | TRBJ1-6 | once
CTSSQERGSSYEQYF | TGCACCAGCAGCCAAGAGCGGGGGTCCTCCTACGAGCAGTACTTC | TRBV1 | - | TRBJ2-7 | -
CASSFGGTPLHF | TGTGCCAGCAGTTTCGGGGGTACACCCCTCCACTTT | TRBV27 | - | TRBJ1-6 | -
CASSLGSLLTDTQYF | TGTGCCAGCAGCTTAGGAAGCCTCCTCACAGATACGCAGTATTTT | TRBV11-2 | - | TRBJ2-3 | -
CASSLGLTSGRLDEQFF | TGTGCCAGCAGCTTGGGCCTGACTAGCGGGAGGCTCGATGAGCAGTTCTTC | TRBV7-8 | TRBD2 | TRBJ2-1 | -
CASSTGGGSEAFF | TGTGCCAGCAGCACAGGGGGCGGCTCTGAAGCTTTCTTT | TRBV2 | TRBD1 | TRBJ1-1 | -
CASSLEGAGYTF | TGTGCCAGCAGCTTAGAGGGAGCTGGCTACACCTTC | TRBV7-8 | - | TRBJ1-2 | -
CASSQERTPYNEQFF | TGTGCCAGCAGCCAAGAGAGGACACCTTACAATGAGCAGTTCTTC | TRBV14 | - | TRBJ2-1 | -
CASSQGHTQYF | TGTGCCAGCAGCCAAGGGCATACGCAGTATTTT | TRBV3-1/TRBV3-2 | - | TRBJ2-3 | -
CASSPFGGGYTF | TGTGCCAGCAGCCCCTTCGGGGGTGGCTACACCTTC | TRBV28 | - | TRBJ1-2 | -